This T cell receptor (beta chain) was sequenced for a study of a mutant IDH1 vaccine in newly diagnosed glioma. On this clone: Antigen unknown.

Described time point: week 47, end of study. Vaccine doses each comprised 300 ug of mutant IDH1 20-mer peptide, with topical imiquimod. The table came from immunoSEQ multiplex PCR; TCRdb's copy has only in-frame clones and leaves some out. The table includes roughly 32,000 clones, approximately 90% detected once. Germline V gene sequence: CDR1 MNHEY, CDR2 SMNVEV (reference sequence). The V and J ends lost 7 bases and 8 bases respectively, with 17 bases between them. The CDR3 is 13 residues long. The chain employs TRBV27 and TRBJ1-2, with D tentatively TRBD1 (5 bases). The TCR was taken from a man between 35 and 55 years old with glioma. The material was PBMCs, obtained from a glioma patient whose treatment included an IDH1 peptide vaccine. CDR3 loop: CASIGSGWGGYTF. The CDR3 coding sequence is TGTGCCAGCATTGGCAGTGGATGGGGGGGCTACACCTTC.